This TCR beta chain was recovered during a study of blood T cell repertoires in COVID-19. The table came from immunoSEQ multiplex PCR; TCRdb's copy has only in-frame clones and leaves some out. In the table there are over 110,000 clones, around 80% of which are singletons. Germline CDR1 reads LGHNA; CDR2 reads YNFKEQ. V shed 0 bases and J shed 5 bases, with 11 bases lying between them. The CDR3 consists of 15 residues. This clonotype was sampled from a man aged 55 to 70 with acute or convalescent COVID-19. This rearrangement joins TRBV4-2 to TRBJ1-5, with D unresolved. Input material: peripheral blood. This chain's CDR3 is CASSQDGGIDQPQHF. The CDR3 bases are TGTGCCAGCAGCCAAGACGGCGGGATAGATCAGCCCCAGCATTTT.